This T cell receptor beta chain came from a study of cytomegalovirus exposure and HLA in healthy donors. Findings and caveats of the study: Analyzed later, association rates of TCRs varied across HLA loci, with DRB1 most and HLA-C fewest. The study reported that TCR beta sequences accurately predicted HLA-A and HLA-B alleles in most subjects.

The study ran its PCR with 60 Vbeta and 13 Jbeta primers. Repertoires were generated with immunoSEQ multiplex PCR, while TCRdb's copy carries only in-frame clones and drops some. The sample lists 80,000 to 95,000 clones, 80% to 90% occurring once. This clone was counted once. Its antigen is still unknown. Germline lookup yields CDR1 SGHRS and CDR2 YFSETQ. V was shortened by 6 bases and J by 0 bases, with 7 bases between the two germline ends. The CDR3 consists of 13 residues. The TCR comes from a woman aged 25 to 39 in good health and CMV-seronegative. V gene TRBV5-1 combines with J gene TRBJ2-1; no clear D gene. Sequencing used PBMCs. The CDR3: CASNPDSYNEQFF. The DNA of the CDR3 is TGCGCCAGCAACCCAGACTCCTACAATGAGCAGTTCTTC.